The 3 T cell receptor beta chains below all came from one sample that was sequenced in a study of CD4 T cell repertoires in COVID-19. These memory T cells were uncultured and sequenced directly after ex vivo isolation. Sequencing was performed with immunoSEQ multiplex PCR; in TCRdb, only in-frame clones are kept and a portion is missing. The sample has 20,000 or so clones, about 93% seen once. The source material was circulating follicular helper CD4+ T cells (cTfh) from blood, sampled before the COVID-19 pandemic. The source is a human donor who had COVID-19.

This chain connects TRBV6-5 to TRBJ2-7; 9 nucleotides match TRBD1. V lost 5 bases, J lost 5 bases, and 10 bases stayed unmatched. The CDR3 totals 15 residues. Germline lookup yields CDR1 MNHEY and CDR2 SVGAGI. CDR3 DNA sequence: TGTGCCAGCAGTCGGGCTTTGGGACAGGGAAACGAGCAGTACTTC. Its translation: CASSRALGQGNEQYF.

This chain joins TRBV30 and TRBJ1-2; D remains unclear. CDR1 is GTSNPN, CDR2 SVGIG, per germline (reference sequence). V gave up 3 bases and J gave up 1 base, with 12 bases separating them. This CDR3 spans 14 amino acids. The chain's CDR3 is CAWRNPTINYGYTF. CDR3 DNA: TGTGCCTGGAGGAACCCCACTATTAACTATGGCTACACCTTC. Full variable domain (remainder filled in from reference TRBV30 and TRBJ1-2): SQTIHQWPATLVQPVGSPLSLECTVEGTSNPNLYWYRQAAGRGLQLLFYSVGIGQISSEVPQNLSASRPQDRQFILSSKKLLLSDSGFYLCAWRNPTINYGYTFGSGTRLTVV.

The chain employs TRBV7-9 and TRBJ1-6; tentative D call: TRBD1 (6 bases). With 10 bases removed from V and 5 bases from J, the gap between germline ends came to 12 bases. This CDR3 contains 13 residues. Germline CDR1 SEHNR, CDR2 FQNEAQ (reference sequence). The CDR3 DNA reads as TGTGCCATGCAGGGGTCGGATAATTCACCCCTCCACTTT. Its translation is CAMQGSDNSPLHF.